A single T cell receptor (beta chain) is shown here with its context. Its specificity is unknown. This specimen comes from a study of OX40 agonist ivuxolimab in advanced cancers. Study results and caveats: Circulating CD4+ and CD8+ T cells showed clonal expansion by week 6 at 0.1 to 3.0 mg/kg.

Any history of autoimmune disease or systemic immunosuppression disqualified patients. At baseline, cycle 4 day 1, and cycle 7 day 1, blood was sampled. The repertoire was sequenced with immunoSEQ multiplex PCR; TCRdb's copy has only in-frame clones and lacks some. The data hold tens of thousands of clones, with 75% to 90% observed a single time. Trimming took 6 bases from V and 4 from J; bases not matched to a gene: 6. Looked up from germline, CDR1 is MNHEY and CDR2 is SMNVEV (reference sequence). The CDR3 is 15 residues long. The material was CD4+ or CD8+ T cells sorted from blood, obtained in a trial of the OX40 agonist ivuxolimab. This chain joins TRBV27 and TRBJ2-1; 10 nucleotides agree with TRBD2. The clonotype comes from an adult with an advanced solid tumor such as melanoma, head and neck, liver or kidney cancer. The CDR3 is CASRTPGLAYNEQFF. CDR3 nucleotide sequence: TGTGCCAGCAGAACACCGGGACTAGCGTACAATGAGCAGTTCTTC.